This T cell receptor (beta chain) was obtained from a study of blood T cell repertoires in COVID-19. The overall study: Italy, Spain and the United States were the sources of the convalescent and acute COVID-19 samples. Sources were T cells, B-cell-depleted T cells, or PBMCs; the material itself was cDNA or gDNA.

Losses at the gene ends were 6 bases for V and 2 bases for J; bases not matched to a gene: 9. CDR1 and CDR2 from the germline V gene are MNHEY and SVGEGT. CDR3 length: 17 amino acids. In the study's own analysis: Amplification with reference gene primers provided the estimates of nucleated cell counts. Clones were sequenced by immunoSEQ multiplex PCR, and TCRdb holds only the in-frame ones, with some missing. The V and J calls and clone size are taken from that table; D and trimming were inferred from the DNA. Here the sample spans 180,000 or so clones, 88% being singletons. Input material: peripheral blood. The chain uses TRBV6-2 or TRBV6-3 and TRBJ2-1; 11 positions agree with TRBD2. The source of this sequence is a man between 18 and 35 years old with active or convalescent COVID-19. CDR3 sequence (DNA): TGTGCCAGCAGCTCCGGGACTAGCGGATTACCCTACAATGAGCAGTTCTTC. This encodes CASSSGTSGLPYNEQFF.